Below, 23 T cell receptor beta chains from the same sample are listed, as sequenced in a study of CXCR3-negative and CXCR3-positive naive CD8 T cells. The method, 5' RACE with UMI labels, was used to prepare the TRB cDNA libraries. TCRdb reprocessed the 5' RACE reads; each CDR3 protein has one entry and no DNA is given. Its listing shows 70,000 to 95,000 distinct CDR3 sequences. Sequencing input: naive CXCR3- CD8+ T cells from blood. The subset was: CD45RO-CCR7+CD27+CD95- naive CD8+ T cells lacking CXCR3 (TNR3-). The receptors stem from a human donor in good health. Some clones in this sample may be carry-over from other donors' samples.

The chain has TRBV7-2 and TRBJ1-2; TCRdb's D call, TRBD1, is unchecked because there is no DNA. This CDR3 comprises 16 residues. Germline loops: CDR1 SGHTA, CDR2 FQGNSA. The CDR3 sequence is CASSSRRGLLNYGYTF.

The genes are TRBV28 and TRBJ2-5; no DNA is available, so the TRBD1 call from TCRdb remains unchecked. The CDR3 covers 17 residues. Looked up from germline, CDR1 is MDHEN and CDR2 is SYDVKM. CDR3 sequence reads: CASSLEGFRPPEQTQYF.

CDR3 amino acids: CASSLVAGSGRRYYEQFF. The V call is TRBV12-3 or TRBV12-4, the J call TRBJ2-1; TCRdb's assignment of TRBD2 cannot be checked, as there is no DNA. CDR3 length equals 18 residues.

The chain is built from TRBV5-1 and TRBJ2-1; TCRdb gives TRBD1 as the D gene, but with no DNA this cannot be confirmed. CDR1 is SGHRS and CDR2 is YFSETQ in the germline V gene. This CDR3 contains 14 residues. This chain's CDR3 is CASSLGRGDDEQFF.

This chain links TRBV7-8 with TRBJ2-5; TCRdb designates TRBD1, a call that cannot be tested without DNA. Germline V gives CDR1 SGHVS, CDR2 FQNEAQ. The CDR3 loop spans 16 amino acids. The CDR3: CASRFGGQTYQETQYF.

The CDR3 is CASSEGGYNEQFF. The chain recombines TRBV6-1 with TRBJ2-1. The CDR3 contains 13 residues. Germline CDR1 is MNHNS and CDR2 is SASEGT.

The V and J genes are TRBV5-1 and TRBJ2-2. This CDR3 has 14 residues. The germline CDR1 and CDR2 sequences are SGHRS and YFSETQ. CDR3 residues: CASTDGANTGELFF.

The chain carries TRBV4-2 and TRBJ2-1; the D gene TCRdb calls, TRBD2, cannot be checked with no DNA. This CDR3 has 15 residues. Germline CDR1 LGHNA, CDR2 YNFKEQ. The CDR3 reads CASSQEAGGPDEQFF.

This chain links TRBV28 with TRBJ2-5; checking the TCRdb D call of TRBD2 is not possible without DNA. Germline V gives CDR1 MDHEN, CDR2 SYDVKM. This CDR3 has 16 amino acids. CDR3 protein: CASSSRDLLYQETQYF.

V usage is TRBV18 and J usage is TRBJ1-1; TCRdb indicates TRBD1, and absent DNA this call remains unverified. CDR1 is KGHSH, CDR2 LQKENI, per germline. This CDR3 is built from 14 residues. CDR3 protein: CASSDLGENTEAFF.

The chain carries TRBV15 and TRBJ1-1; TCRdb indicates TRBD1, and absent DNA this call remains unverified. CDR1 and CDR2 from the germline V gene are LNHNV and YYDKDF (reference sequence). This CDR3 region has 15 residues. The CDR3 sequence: CATQRDRGRFTEAFF.

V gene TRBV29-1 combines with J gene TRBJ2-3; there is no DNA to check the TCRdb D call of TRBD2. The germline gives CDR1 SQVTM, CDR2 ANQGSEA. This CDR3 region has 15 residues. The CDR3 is CSVERPSGGADTQYF.

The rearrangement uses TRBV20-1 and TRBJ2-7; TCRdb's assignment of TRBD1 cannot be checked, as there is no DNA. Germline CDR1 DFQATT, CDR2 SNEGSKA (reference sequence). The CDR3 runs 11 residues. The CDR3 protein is CSATGAYEQYF.

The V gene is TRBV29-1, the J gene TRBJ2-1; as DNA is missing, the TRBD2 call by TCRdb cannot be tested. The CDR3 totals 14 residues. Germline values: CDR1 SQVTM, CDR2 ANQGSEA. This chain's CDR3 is CSVVVAGGYNEQFF.

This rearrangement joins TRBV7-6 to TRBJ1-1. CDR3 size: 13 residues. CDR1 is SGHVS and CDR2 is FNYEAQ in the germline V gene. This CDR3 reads CASSLDPNTEAFF. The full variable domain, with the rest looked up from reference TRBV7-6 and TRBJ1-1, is GAGVSQSPRYKVTKRGQDVALRCDPISGHVSLYWYRQALGQGPEFLTYFNYEAQQDKSGLPNDRFSAERPEGSISTLTIQRTEQRDSAMYRCASSLDPNTEAFFGQGTRLTVV.

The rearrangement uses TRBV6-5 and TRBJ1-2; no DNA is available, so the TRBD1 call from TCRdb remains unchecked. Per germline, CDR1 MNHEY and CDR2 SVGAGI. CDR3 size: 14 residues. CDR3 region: CASSPTGDNYGYTF.

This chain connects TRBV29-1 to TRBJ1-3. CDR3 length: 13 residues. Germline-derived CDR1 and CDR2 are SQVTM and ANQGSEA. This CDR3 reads CSVLRGAGNTIYF.

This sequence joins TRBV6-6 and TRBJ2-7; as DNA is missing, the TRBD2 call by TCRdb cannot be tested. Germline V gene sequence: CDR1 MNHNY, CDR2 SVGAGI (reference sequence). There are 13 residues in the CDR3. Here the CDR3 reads CASSYDPPRGQYF.

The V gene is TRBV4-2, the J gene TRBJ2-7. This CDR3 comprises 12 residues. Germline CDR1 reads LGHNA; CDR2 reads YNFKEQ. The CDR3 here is CASSQGVDEQYF.

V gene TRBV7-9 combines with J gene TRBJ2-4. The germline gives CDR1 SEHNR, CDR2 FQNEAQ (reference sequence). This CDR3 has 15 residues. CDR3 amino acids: CASSLGGGFGNIQYF.

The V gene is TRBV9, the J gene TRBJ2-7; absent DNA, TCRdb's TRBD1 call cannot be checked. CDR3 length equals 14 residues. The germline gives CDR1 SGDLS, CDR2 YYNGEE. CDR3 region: CASSQTGVSYEQYF.

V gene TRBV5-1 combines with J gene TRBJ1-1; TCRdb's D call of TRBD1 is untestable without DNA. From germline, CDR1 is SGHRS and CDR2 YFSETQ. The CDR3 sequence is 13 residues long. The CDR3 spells CASKLTENTEAFF.

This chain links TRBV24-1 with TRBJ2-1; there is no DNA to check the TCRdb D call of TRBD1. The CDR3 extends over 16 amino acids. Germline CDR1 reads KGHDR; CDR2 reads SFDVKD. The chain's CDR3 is CATSGVRGRSYNEQFF.